This TCR beta chain originates from a study of cytomegalovirus exposure and HLA in healthy donors. Both 60 Vbeta primers and 13 Jbeta primers went into the PCR. Profiled with immunoSEQ multiplex PCR; TCRdb holds only in-frame clones, not every one. The sample has about 77,000 clones, approximately 80% seen once; the top ten hold nearly 3.5%. Trimming cost V 5 bases and J 8 bases; bases outside gene matches: 14. Looked up from germline, CDR1 is SGHVS and CDR2 is FNYEAQ. The CDR3 has 16 residues. V usage is TRBV7-6 and J usage is TRBJ2-1; TRBD2 matches 8 bases. The TCR originated in a man aged 40-55 years in good health and CMV-seronegative. Sequenced: PBMCs. CDR3 in DNA: TGTGCCAGCAGCCCGGGTGTGAGTCGGGGGGGTGATGAGCAGTTCTTC. It yields the protein CASSPGVSRGGDEQFF.